This TCR beta chain was profiled in a study of T-cell reconstitution after alpha-beta-depleted transplantation in children. Losses at the gene ends were 5 bases for V and 7 bases for J; bases not matched to a gene: 6. This CDR3 region has 15 residues. TCRbeta library construction was performed incorporating unique molecular identifiers. TCRdb reprocessed the PCR reads with MiXCR, giving one entry per CDR3 protein. The table has some 520,000 distinct CDR3 sequences, approximately 32% seen once. This clonotype was detected a few times. The genes are TRBV12-3 or TRBV12-4 and TRBJ2-1; 12 bases fit TRBD2. This receptor was identified in a human donor who donated a stem cell graft to a child with aplastic anemia. The material sequenced was PBMCs from the stem cell graft donor, taken from the stem cell graft. CDR3 DNA sequence: TGTGCCAGCAGTGCGCTACTAGCGGGAGGAAATGAGCAGTTCTTC. This codes for CASSALLAGGNEQFF.